A selection of T cell receptor beta chains follows, all from one sample in a study of PD-1 blockade in classical Hodgkin lymphoma. Sequencing was performed with immunoSEQ multiplex PCR; in TCRdb, only in-frame clones are kept and a portion is missing. The sample holds about 18,000 clones; approximately 80% are singletons and the top ten take 1.5% to 2%. Specimen: CD4+ T cells from blood, collected before the fourth cycle of nivolumab. These receptor sequences come from a human donor with classical Hodgkin lymphoma. The CDR3 runs from the conserved cysteine through the conserved F or W. Each record gives: CDR3 length, D gene, V gene, J gene, clone size, CDR3 DNA, CDR3 protein. D genes are given only for firm matches. Clone sizes are given selectively: once, few, many, or a class where the clone is expanded.

cdr3_length: 14; d_call: -; v_call: TRBV19; j_call: TRBJ1-1; clone_size: -; cdr3_nt: TGTGCCAGTAGTTTCGGGGGCGCGGCCACTGAAGCTTTCTTT; cdr3_aa: CASSFGGAATEAFF
cdr3_length: 16; d_call: TRBD1; v_call: TRBV10-2; j_call: TRBJ1-4; clone_size: -; cdr3_nt: TGCGCCAGCAGTGAGTCGACAGGGCTATATAATGAAAAACTGTTTTTT; cdr3_aa: CASSESTGLYNEKLFF
cdr3_length: 16; d_call: TRBD2; v_call: TRBV6-6; j_call: TRBJ2-5; clone_size: -; cdr3_nt: TGTGCCAGCAGTCGTGGGCTAGCGGGAGGGACGGGGACCCAGTACTTC; cdr3_aa: CASSRGLAGGTGTQYF
cdr3_length: 12; d_call: -; v_call: TRBV5-1; j_call: TRBJ2-5; clone_size: -; cdr3_nt: TGCGCCAGCAGCCCCGAAGGCAAGACCCAGTACTTC; cdr3_aa: CASSPEGKTQYF
cdr3_length: 12; d_call: -; v_call: TRBV28; j_call: TRBJ2-7; clone_size: -; cdr3_nt: TGTGCCAGCAGTTTAATCGGCTACGAGCAGTACTTC; cdr3_aa: CASSLIGYEQYF
cdr3_length: 14; d_call: -; v_call: TRBV14; j_call: TRBJ1-2; clone_size: once; cdr3_nt: TGTGCCAGCAGCCAAGTAGGAGGGGACCGGGGCTACACCTTC; cdr3_aa: CASSQVGGDRGYTF
cdr3_length: 14; d_call: TRBD1; v_call: TRBV6-1; j_call: TRBJ1-1; clone_size: -; cdr3_nt: TGTGCCAGCAGTCCGGGACAGACGAACACTGAAGCTTTCTTT; cdr3_aa: CASSPGQTNTEAFF
cdr3_length: 14; d_call: -; v_call: TRBV11-2; j_call: TRBJ1-3; clone_size: medium-sized; cdr3_nt: TGTGCCAGCAGCTTGAGTCAGGGGAGCAACACCATATATTTT; cdr3_aa: CASSLSQGSNTIYF
cdr3_length: 11; d_call: -; v_call: TRBV20-1; j_call: TRBJ2-7; clone_size: -; cdr3_nt: TGCAGTGCTAGAGAGTCTTACGAGCAGTACTTC; cdr3_aa: CSARESYEQYF
cdr3_length: 15; d_call: -; v_call: TRBV7-2; j_call: TRBJ2-3; clone_size: -; cdr3_nt: TGTGCCAGCAGCCGCAAGTGGGGCACCACAGATACGCAGTATTTT; cdr3_aa: CASSRKWGTTDTQYF
cdr3_length: 13; d_call: -; v_call: TRBV7-7; j_call: TRBJ2-5; clone_size: -; cdr3_nt: TGTGCCAGCAGCTTAGGGGCCCAAGAGACCCAGTACTTC; cdr3_aa: CASSLGAQETQYF
cdr3_length: 12; d_call: -; v_call: TRBV6-1; j_call: TRBJ2-7; clone_size: -; cdr3_nt: TGTGCCAGCAGTGACCCCCTCTACGAGCAGTACTTC; cdr3_aa: CASSDPLYEQYF
cdr3_length: 15; d_call: TRBD1; v_call: TRBV10-3; j_call: TRBJ2-7; clone_size: -; cdr3_nt: TGTGCCATCAGTGAGGGGACAGCTAATTACTACGAGCAGTACTTC; cdr3_aa: CAISEGTANYYEQYF
cdr3_length: 13; d_call: -; v_call: TRBV4-1; j_call: TRBJ2-1; clone_size: -; cdr3_nt: TGCGCCAGCAGCCAAGACGGGATTGGGGTCACGTTCTTC; cdr3_aa: CASSQDGIGVTFF
cdr3_length: 16; d_call: -; v_call: TRBV2; j_call: TRBJ2-1; clone_size: once; cdr3_nt: TGTGCCAGCAGCGCCCGAAGGGACCCTTCGGCCCATGAGCAGTTCTTC; cdr3_aa: CASSARRDPSAHEQFF
cdr3_length: 15; d_call: -; v_call: TRBV15; j_call: TRBJ2-1; clone_size: -; cdr3_nt: TGTGCCACCAGCAGAGATCGCGTGTCCTACAATGAGCAGTTCTTC; cdr3_aa: CATSRDRVSYNEQFF
cdr3_length: 15; d_call: -; v_call: TRBV19; j_call: TRBJ2-4; clone_size: -; cdr3_nt: TGTGCCAGTAGTGCTGGGGGCAAAGCCAAAAACATTCAGTACTTC; cdr3_aa: CASSAGGKAKNIQYF
cdr3_length: 13; d_call: -; v_call: TRBV5-8; j_call: TRBJ2-3; clone_size: -; cdr3_nt: TGTGCCAGCAGCCTCGGGGCGGTAGATACGCAGTATTTT; cdr3_aa: CASSLGAVDTQYF
cdr3_length: 14; d_call: TRBD2; v_call: TRBV29-1; j_call: TRBJ2-4; clone_size: few; cdr3_nt: TGCAGCGTTGAAGGGGAGGGGTCGGGCAACATTCAGTACTTC; cdr3_aa: CSVEGEGSGNIQYF
cdr3_length: 17; d_call: TRBD2; v_call: TRBV5-1; j_call: TRBJ2-2; clone_size: -; cdr3_nt: TGCGCCAGCAGCTTGGATGGCGGGAGGGCCGGCACCGGGGAGCTGTTTTTT; cdr3_aa: CASSLDGGRAGTGELFF
cdr3_length: 16; d_call: -; v_call: TRBV6-4; j_call: TRBJ1-5; clone_size: -; cdr3_nt: TGTGCCAGCAGTGACGGAGCCAAAGTAGGCAATCAGCCCCAGCATTTT; cdr3_aa: CASSDGAKVGNQPQHF
cdr3_length: 17; d_call: -; v_call: TRBV21-1; j_call: TRBJ2-1; clone_size: few; cdr3_nt: TGTGCCAGCAGCAAAGCTAATGAGGGTTGCTCCTACAATGAGCAGTTCTTC; cdr3_aa: CASSKANEGCSYNEQFF
cdr3_length: 15; d_call: TRBD1; v_call: TRBV29-1; j_call: TRBJ2-3; clone_size: -; cdr3_nt: TGCAGCGTTGCCCCCCAACAGGGGGCTACAGATACGCAGTATTTT; cdr3_aa: CSVAPQQGATDTQYF
cdr3_length: 15; d_call: -; v_call: TRBV15; j_call: TRBJ2-4; clone_size: once; cdr3_nt: TGTGCCACCAGCAGAGACGGGAGTGGTGGGAACATTCAGTACTTC; cdr3_aa: CATSRDGSGGNIQYF
cdr3_length: 11; d_call: -; v_call: TRBV15; j_call: TRBJ2-3; clone_size: -; cdr3_nt: TGTGCCACCAGCAGAGTAGATACGCAGTATTTT; cdr3_aa: CATSRVDTQYF
cdr3_length: 15; d_call: -; v_call: TRBV6-6; j_call: TRBJ2-7; clone_size: -; cdr3_nt: TGTGCCAGCAGTTCCGGAGACCTACAAGGAGGCGAGCAGTACTTC; cdr3_aa: CASSSGDLQGGEQYF
cdr3_length: 12; d_call: -; v_call: TRBV5-4; j_call: TRBJ2-1; clone_size: -; cdr3_nt: TGTGCCAGCAGCCAGAACGACAATGAGCAGTTCTTC; cdr3_aa: CASSQNDNEQFF
cdr3_length: 14; d_call: -; v_call: TRBV11-2; j_call: TRBJ2-7; clone_size: -; cdr3_nt: TGTGCCAGCAGCTTGGAACCAAGACTCTACGAGCAGTACTTC; cdr3_aa: CASSLEPRLYEQYF
cdr3_length: 16; d_call: TRBD1; v_call: TRBV7-6; j_call: TRBJ1-4; clone_size: -; cdr3_nt: TGTGCCAGCAGCCAAGGGACAGGGGGCTTAAATGAAAAACTGTTTTTT; cdr3_aa: CASSQGTGGLNEKLFF
cdr3_length: 13; d_call: -; v_call: TRBV7-8; j_call: TRBJ1-1; clone_size: -; cdr3_nt: TGTGCCAGCTCCAGGTCAAGGGACACTGAAGCTTTCTTT; cdr3_aa: CASSRSRDTEAFF
cdr3_length: 14; d_call: TRBD1; v_call: TRBV5-1; j_call: TRBJ2-7; clone_size: -; cdr3_nt: TGCGCCAGCAGGCCCGGGACAGGGTTTTTCGAGCAGTACTTC; cdr3_aa: CASRPGTGFFEQYF
cdr3_length: 17; d_call: TRBD2; v_call: TRBV11-2; j_call: TRBJ2-2; clone_size: -; cdr3_nt: TGTGCCAGCAGCTCGACGAGACTAGCGGGAAGGGCCGGGGAGCTGTTTTTT; cdr3_aa: CASSSTRLAGRAGELFF
cdr3_length: 12; d_call: TRBD1; v_call: TRBV6-5; j_call: TRBJ2-7; clone_size: -; cdr3_nt: TGTGCCAGCAGTAGACAGGGGTACGAGCAGTACTTC; cdr3_aa: CASSRQGYEQYF
cdr3_length: 13; d_call: TRBD1; v_call: TRBV19; j_call: TRBJ2-7; clone_size: -; cdr3_nt: TGTGCCAGTAGTACCGACAGGGTAGGCGAGCAGTACTTC; cdr3_aa: CASSTDRVGEQYF
cdr3_length: 15; d_call: TRBD1; v_call: TRBV11-1; j_call: TRBJ2-7; clone_size: -; cdr3_nt: TGTGCCAGCAGCTCCGGACAGGCCCCGTCCTACGAGCAGTACTTC; cdr3_aa: CASSSGQAPSYEQYF
cdr3_length: 15; d_call: -; v_call: TRBV14; j_call: TRBJ2-2; clone_size: -; cdr3_nt: TGTGCCAGCAGCCGTTCTAGGGGGAACACCGGGGAGCTGTTTTTT; cdr3_aa: CASSRSRGNTGELFF
cdr3_length: 16; d_call: TRBD2; v_call: TRBV18; j_call: TRBJ2-3; clone_size: -; cdr3_nt: TGTGCCAGCTCACCACCGGGGCTAGCGGGAAAAGATACGCAGTATTTT; cdr3_aa: CASSPPGLAGKDTQYF
cdr3_length: 12; d_call: -; v_call: TRBV10-3; j_call: TRBJ2-5; clone_size: -; cdr3_nt: TGTGCCATCAGCGGACCGCAAGAGACCCAGTACTTC; cdr3_aa: CAISGPQETQYF
cdr3_length: 16; d_call: TRBD1; v_call: TRBV5-1; j_call: TRBJ1-1; clone_size: -; cdr3_nt: TGCGCCAGCAGCTTGCCTTACAGGGGACCTAACACTGAAGCTTTCTTT; cdr3_aa: CASSLPYRGPNTEAFF
cdr3_length: 15; d_call: -; v_call: TRBV7-9; j_call: TRBJ2-3; clone_size: -; cdr3_nt: TGTGCCAGCAGCTCCCGACTGACTAGCACAGATACGCAGTATTTT; cdr3_aa: CASSSRLTSTDTQYF
cdr3_length: 16; d_call: TRBD1; v_call: TRBV29-1; j_call: TRBJ1-2; clone_size: few; cdr3_nt: TGCAGCGTTGAAGATCCAACAGGGGGCCGGGGCTATGGCTACACCTTC; cdr3_aa: CSVEDPTGGRGYGYTF
cdr3_length: 11; d_call: -; v_call: TRBV5-1; j_call: TRBJ2-5; clone_size: -; cdr3_nt: TGCGCCAGCCGTGTGGAAGAGACCCAGTACTTC; cdr3_aa: CASRVEETQYF
cdr3_length: 14; d_call: -; v_call: TRBV5-1; j_call: TRBJ2-7; clone_size: -; cdr3_nt: TGCGCCAGCAGCGCACGGACGGGAGTCTACGAGCAGTACTTC; cdr3_aa: CASSARTGVYEQYF
cdr3_length: 14; d_call: -; v_call: TRBV19; j_call: TRBJ1-2; clone_size: few; cdr3_nt: TGTGCCAGTAGTACCTCGCCAGGGGACTATGGCTACACCTTC; cdr3_aa: CASSTSPGDYGYTF
cdr3_length: 13; d_call: -; v_call: TRBV18; j_call: TRBJ2-7; clone_size: -; cdr3_nt: TGTGCCAGCTCACCAGGTAGCTCCTACGAGCAGTACTTC; cdr3_aa: CASSPGSSYEQYF
cdr3_length: 15; d_call: -; v_call: TRBV6-1; j_call: TRBJ2-7; clone_size: once; cdr3_nt: TGTGCCAGCAGGATAAGGGACTTGAGCTCCTACGAGCAGTACTTC; cdr3_aa: CASRIRDLSSYEQYF
cdr3_length: 13; d_call: -; v_call: TRBV11-2; j_call: TRBJ2-1; clone_size: -; cdr3_nt: TGTGCCAGCAGCCCCAGACCCGGAGGTGAGCAGTTCTTC; cdr3_aa: CASSPRPGGEQFF
cdr3_length: 15; d_call: -; v_call: TRBV18; j_call: TRBJ1-2; clone_size: -; cdr3_nt: TGTGCCAGCTCTCTCCAAGAGCCACGGTTCTATGGCTACACCTTC; cdr3_aa: CASSLQEPRFYGYTF
cdr3_length: 17; d_call: -; v_call: TRBV12-2; j_call: TRBJ2-5; clone_size: -; cdr3_nt: TGTGCAAGTCGCTCAGTCAGGCTCAGGGGGTACCAAGAGACCCAGTACTTC; cdr3_aa: CASRSVRLRGYQETQYF